This T cell receptor (beta chain) stems from a study of blood T cells in healthy people across ages. Next came a second PCR, run for about 6 to 12 cycles, which used a sample-barcoded 5' primer along with a J-beta primer mix. Each CDR3 protein gets one entry after TCRdb re-called the 5' RACE reads with MiXCR. The sample has fewer than 2,000,000 distinct CDR3 sequences, roughly two fifths seen once. The CDR3 is 11 amino acids. From germline, CDR1 is MNHEY and CDR2 SVGAGI. The V end lost 8 bases, the J end lost 6 bases, and 8 bases lay between the germline ends. Source material: blood. The V and J genes are TRBV6-5 and TRBJ2-1; D unclear. This TCR was sampled from a human donor in good health. The CDR3 nucleotides are TGTGCCAGCTTCCGAGGCAATGAGCAGTTCTTC. Translating it yields CASFRGNEQFF.